Here is one TCR beta chain with its context. The antigen remains unidentified. This sample is drawn from a study of CD4 T cells in relation to SARS-CoV-2 and coronaviruses. Clones were read by immunoSEQ multiplex PCR, and TCRdb kept only the in-frame ones, dropping some. The table shows about 26,000 clones, with about two thirds occurring only once. Before the COVID-19 pandemic, during about 2011-2019, CD4+ T cells were taken from unexposed donors. CD4+ T cells were isolated from the cells after about nine days of culture. The CDR3 length is 12 residues. The germline V gene encodes CDR1 MGHDK and CDR2 SYGVNS. Whole-study findings and limits: About 65% of donors had memory CD4+ clonotypes crossrecognizing SARS-CoV-2 and common cold coronavirus spike.

The sequence was collected from a human donor in good health. V usage is TRBV25-1 and J usage is TRBJ2-1; 8 bases fit TRBD1. The material sequenced was CD4+ T cells from PBMCs, cultured in vitro. The CDR3 region is CASHSGQGLQFF. In DNA form, the CDR3 reads TGTGCTTCCCATTCCGGACAGGGATTGCAGTTCTTC. Complete variable domain (other parts from reference TRBV25-1 and TRBJ2-1): EADIYQTPRYLVIGTGKKITLECSQTMGHDKMYWYQQDPGMELHLIHYSYGVNSTEKGDLSSESTVSRIRTEHFPLTLESARPSHTSQYLCASHSGQGLQFFGPGTRLTVL.